The present T cell receptor (beta chain) was sequenced within a study of blood T cell repertoires in COVID-19. Study overall: COVID-19 samples collected from the United States, Italy and Spain covered acute and convalescent phases.

TCRdb's copy holds only in-frame clones and misses some; the assay was immunoSEQ multiplex PCR. The sample lists more than 60,000 clones; around 91% were seen once. Germline values: CDR1 SGHNT, CDR2 YYREEE (reference sequence). Between the trimmed V and J ends, which lost 0 bases and 4 bases, there was a span of 13 bases. The CDR3 runs 15 residues. The source of this sequence is a man in his forties or fifties with acute or convalescent COVID-19. The specimen sequenced was peripheral blood. J is TRBJ1-1 and V is TRBV5-4; D gene unclear. The CDR3 DNA reads TGTGCCAGCAGCTTGGGAGGTCATGCGCTCACTGAAGCTTTCTTT. Encoded protein: CASSLGGHALTEAFF.